The 25 T cell receptor beta chains reported below all come from one sample, sequenced in a study of T cells in Graves' hyperthyroidism and ophthalmopathy. Using RNA transcripts as the source, TCR beta CDR3 regions were amplified. The primer set for the first-round RT-PCR of the TCR CDR3 was HTBI. TCRdb processed the multiplex PCR reads anew with MiXCR; each CDR3 protein has one entry. The sample yields 350,000 or so distinct CDR3 sequences, 15% to 20% seen once. Sequencing was performed on blood. The receptors were sampled from a middle-aged woman with Graves' ophthalmopathy.

This clonotype was seen ten or more times. The chain has TRBV30 and TRBJ2-7, with no clear D. The CDR3 is 14 amino acids. V lost 0 bases, J lost 6 bases, and 15 bases lay in between. Germline CDR1 and CDR2: GTSNPN and SVGIG (reference sequence). The CDR3 reads CAWSVGGSLSEQYF. As DNA, the CDR3 is TGTGCCTGGAGTGTAGGTGGGTCCCTCTCCGAGCAGTACTTC.

This clonotype was observed at least ten times. The chain couples TRBV6-5 to TRBJ2-2, with D uncertain. The CDR3 spans 14 residues. Germline-derived CDR1 and CDR2 are MNHEY and SVGAGI. Trimming shortened V by 5 bases and J by 3 bases, and 10 bases separated the two germline ends. The CDR3 reads CASSNRPHTGELFF. The CDR3 DNA is TGTGCCAGCAGTAACCGACCCCACACCGGGGAGCTGTTTTTT.

As to this clonotype: A much bigger clone sits one base away, suggesting this may be a read error. This chain links TRBV6-1 with TRBJ1-6; D remains unclear. There are 16 residues in the CDR3. Germline V gives CDR1 MNHNS, CDR2 SASEGT. This chain's CDR3 is CASSLARHSYNSPPHF. Here the CDR3 DNA reads TGTGCCAGCAGCCTAGCCAGACATTCCTATAATTCACCCCCCCACTTT.

This clonotype was counted ten times or more. The chain has TRBV7-2 and TRBJ1-1; no definite D call. The CDR3 contains 13 residues. Per the germline V gene, CDR1 is SGHTA and CDR2 is FQGNSA. The V end was cut by 6 bases, the J end by 5 bases, with 13 bases between. The CDR3 reads CASRPDGGTEAFF. CDR3 nucleotides: TGTGCCAGCAGGCCGGACGGCGGGACTGAAGCTTTCTTT.

This rearrangement joins TRBV29-1 to TRBJ1-2; 9 nucleotides match TRBD1. The CDR3 is made up of 19 amino acids. The V and J ends lost 4 bases and 4 bases, in that order; junction bases with no gene match: 22. Germline V gene sequence: CDR1 SQVTM, CDR2 ANQGSEA. CDR3 loop: CSVVWARLQDGQGSYGYTF. CDR3 DNA: TGCAGCGTTGTTTGGGCGCGGCTACAGGATGGACAGGGGAGCTATGGCTACACCTTC. The full variable domain, its missing parts supplied by reference TRBV29-1 and TRBJ1-2, is SAVISQKPSRDICQRGTSLTIQCQVDSQVTMMFWYRQQPGQSLTLIATANQGSEATYESGFVIDKFPISRPNLTFSTLTVSNMSPEDSSIYLCSVVWARLQDGQGSYGYTFGSGTRLTVV.

This clonotype was seen at least ten times. V usage is TRBV2 and J usage is TRBJ2-7; D uncertain. The V gene lost 2 bases and the J gene lost 4 bases, with 6 bases spanning the gap. Looked up from germline, CDR1 is SNHLY and CDR2 is FYNNEI. The CDR3 has 12 amino acids. This chain's CDR3 is CASSELGYEQYF. The CDR3 DNA sequence: TGTGCCAGCAGTGAATTGGGATACGAGCAGTACTTC. Full variable domain (missing parts from reference TRBV2 and TRBJ2-7): EPEVTQTPSHQVTQMGQEVILRCVPISNHLYFYWYRQILGQKVEFLVSFYNNEISEKSEIFDDQFSVERPDGSNFTLKIRSTKLEDSAMYFCASSELGYEQYFGPGTRLTVT.

This clonotype was counted many times. J is TRBJ1-5 and V is TRBV12-3 or TRBV12-4; D is unclear. The CDR3 has 18 residues. The ends were cut back, 4 bases at V and 0 bases at J, with 19 bases in the middle. Here the CDR3 reads CASSSRVSGWNSNQPQHF. CDR3 sequence (DNA): TGTGCCAGCAGTTCCCGCGTTAGTGGGTGGAATAGCAATCAGCCCCAGCATTTT.

The sample holds many counts of this clonotype. This chain joins TRBV29-1 and TRBJ2-5; D is unresolved. Trimming cost V 3 bases and J 5 bases, with 4 bases left between them. This CDR3 is built from 10 residues. In germline, CDR1 is SQVTM, CDR2 ANQGSEA. This CDR3 is CSVDRETQYF. The CDR3, as DNA: TGCAGCGTTGACCGGGAGACCCAGTACTTC.

This chain joins TRBV11-2 and TRBJ2-7; 8 bases agree with TRBD2. With 5 bases clipped from V and 0 bases from J, the junction kept 6 bases outside the gene matches. Germline V CDR1 and CDR2: SGHAT, FQNNGV. There are 15 residues in the CDR3. The CDR3 DNA is TGTGCCAGCAGCCCCCCGGGAGGGCACTCCTACGAGCAGTACTTC. Amino acids: CASSPPGGHSYEQYF.

The rearrangement links TRBV2 to TRBJ2-5; no firm D call. Germline CDR1 reads SNHLY; CDR2 reads FYNNEI. The CDR3 runs to 12 residues. Deletions cut 5 bases from V and 5 bases from J, with 9 bases between. The CDR3, as DNA: TGTGCCAGCAGTTTTTTCGGCGAGACCCAGTACTTC. It encodes CASSFFGETQYF.

In this sample, this clonotype turned up many times. The conserved phenylalanine or tryptophan is not found at the CDR3 terminus, so this likely reflects a read error. The chain links TRBV11-2 to TRBJ2-5; 8 bases line up with TRBD1. The CDR3 has 20 amino acids. V was clipped by 4 bases and J by 3 bases; unmatched bases: 22. Germline V gives CDR1 SGHAT, CDR2 FQNNGV. CDR3 DNA: TGTGCCAGCAGCTCGCGTTATCCAAGCATGGGACAGGACGGGAAAGAGACCCAGTACCTC. It codes for CASSSRYPSMGQDGKETQYL.

This clonotype was seen many times. The rearrangement joins TRBV6-5 to TRBJ2-4; 11 bases fit TRBD1. This CDR3 spans 16 amino acids. Looked up from germline, CDR1 is MNHEY and CDR2 is SVGAGI. The V and J ends lost 4 bases and 0 bases, in that order; junction bases with no gene match: 2. For the CDR3, the DNA is TGTGCCAGCAGTTGGGGACAGGGGGTAGCCAAAAACATTCAGTACTTC. Residues: CASSWGQGVAKNIQYF.

The sample holds many counts of this clonotype. The genes are TRBV29-1 and TRBJ1-5; D is perhaps TRBD1 (5 bases). The CDR3 covers 16 residues. Germline V gene lookup returns CDR1 SQVTM and CDR2 ANQGSEA. Trimming shortened V by 6 bases and J by 11 bases, and 29 bases separated the two germline ends. Written as DNA, the CDR3 is TGCAGCGTGTGGGAGGAGTCGCGGCAGGGAAAAAAGACCCAGCATTTT. Translated: CSVWEESRQGKKTQHF.

This sequence joins TRBV6-1 and TRBJ1-2; D is uncertain. CDR3 length: 15 amino acids. With 4 bases removed from V and 4 bases from J, the gap between germline ends came to 16 bases. Germline V gene sequence: CDR1 MNHNS, CDR2 SASEGT. The CDR3 spells CASSGGHSLGYGYTF. The DNA for the CDR3 is TGTGCCAGCAGTGGTGGTCACTCCCTGGGCTATGGCTACACCTTC.

The rearrangement uses TRBV6-1 and TRBJ1-3, with D maybe TRBD1 (6 bases). Looked up from germline, CDR1 is MNHNS and CDR2 is SASEGT. V lost 6 bases and J 3 bases, leaving 12 bases between the germline ends. This CDR3 has 14 residues. The CDR3 DNA sequence: TGTGCCAGCAGACCGGACAGTATTGGAAACACCATATATTTT. Translating gives CASRPDSIGNTIYF.

The V and J genes are TRBV12-3 or TRBV12-4 and TRBJ1-1, with unresolved D. There are 14 residues in the CDR3. V was shortened by 6 bases and J by 1 base, with 12 bases between the two germline ends. This chain's CDR3 is CASSADTRNTEAFF. CDR3 bases: TGTGCCAGCAGCGCAGACACAAGGAACACTGAAGCTTTCTTT.

This clonotype is a singleton in its sample. The chain combines TRBV4-1 with TRBJ1-2, with D perhaps TRBD1 (6 bases). V lost 0 bases, J lost 8 bases, and 22 bases lay in between. The CDR3 is made up of 17 amino acids. Germline V lookup: CDR1 MGHRA, CDR2 YSYEKL. The CDR3 DNA reads TGCGCCAGCAGCCAAGACCCAGGAGGGGACACTATGAGGGGCTACACCTTC. Protein: CASSQDPGGDTMRGYTF.

Many counts were recorded for this clonotype. The chain has TRBV6-1 and TRBJ2-7; 13 bases fit TRBD2. CDR1 is MNHNS and CDR2 is SASEGT in the germline V gene. This CDR3 region has 18 residues. V lost 5 bases to trimming and J lost 3 bases; unmatched junction nucleotides: 13. As DNA, the CDR3 is TGTGCCAGCAGTCGAAACCCGGGACTAGCGGGACACTACTACGAGCAGTACTTC. It specifies CASSRNPGLAGHYYEQYF.

The V and J genes are TRBV6-1 and TRBJ2-7, with 7 bases identical to TRBD1. The CDR3 sequence is 14 residues long. Germline-derived CDR1 and CDR2 are MNHNS and SASEGT. J gave up 1 base and V 4 bases, and 4 bases lay outside the gene matches. In nucleotides, the CDR3 is TGTGCCAGCAGTGCCCAGGGGGTGTCCTACGAGCAGTACTTC. As protein: CASSAQGVSYEQYF.

In this sample, this clonotype turned up many times. The chain employs TRBV19 and TRBJ2-2, with TRBD2 matching over 9 bases. V dropped 3 bases and J dropped 8; count of bases not matched to a gene: 4. In germline, CDR1 is LNHDA, CDR2 SQIVND (reference sequence). The CDR3 loop spans 14 amino acids. The chain's CDR3 is CASSIAAGGGELFF. CDR3 nucleotide sequence: TGTGCCAGTAGTATCGCAGCGGGAGGAGGGGAGCTGTTTTTT.

This clonotype showed up many times. This chain links TRBV5-1 with TRBJ2-7, with 9 bases that match TRBD1. Germline V gene lookup returns CDR1 SGHRS and CDR2 YFSETQ. The CDR3 contains 14 residues. V shed 4 bases, J shed 7 bases, and the junction held 9 bases outside the gene matches. The CDR3 region is CASSAGQGEREQYF. In DNA form, the CDR3 reads TGCGCCAGCAGCGCGGGACAGGGAGAACGGGAGCAGTACTTC.

At least ten counts were recorded for this clonotype. The chain carries TRBV12-3 or TRBV12-4 and TRBJ1-5; D unclear. CDR3 size: 16 residues. Trimming took off 7 bases at V and 0 bases at J, with 16 bases between the two ends. This CDR3 is CASMHLSLDSNQPQHF. The CDR3 DNA is TGTGCCAGCATGCACCTCTCTTTGGATAGCAATCAGCCCCAGCATTTT.

At least ten counts were recorded for this clonotype. One base away lies a much larger clone, so this may be a sequencing read error. DNA for the CDR3: TGTGCCTCGACATGGGGAAGGGATCAGCCCCAGCATTTT. Protein sequence: CASTWGRDQPQHF. The chain carries TRBV10-3 and TRBJ1-5; no definite D call. The length of the CDR3 is 13 residues. V lost 11 bases to trimming and J lost 5 bases, with 16 bases between them. Germline CDR1 and CDR2: ENHRY and SYGVKD.

V and J are TRBV6-1 and TRBJ2-5; tentative D call: TRBD1 (6 bases). V lost 7 bases and J lost 0, with 12 bases in between. The CDR3 runs 14 residues. Germline CDR1 MNHNS, CDR2 SASEGT. In DNA form, the CDR3 reads TGTGCCAGCAACCCGACAGGCAACCAAGAGACCCAGTACTTC. Protein sequence: CASNPTGNQETQYF.

This clonotype was seen repeatedly, ten times or more. The chain carries TRBV20-1 and TRBJ2-5; D tentatively fits TRBD1 or TRBD2 (7 bases each). Germline values: CDR1 DFQATT, CDR2 SNEGSKA (reference sequence). This CDR3 contains 14 residues. With 0 bases removed from V and 11 bases from J, the gap between germline ends came to 19 bases. Here the CDR3 reads CSARDRGRLAKQYF. CDR3 DNA: TGCAGTGCTAGAGATAGGGGGCGACTAGCAAAACAGTACTTC.